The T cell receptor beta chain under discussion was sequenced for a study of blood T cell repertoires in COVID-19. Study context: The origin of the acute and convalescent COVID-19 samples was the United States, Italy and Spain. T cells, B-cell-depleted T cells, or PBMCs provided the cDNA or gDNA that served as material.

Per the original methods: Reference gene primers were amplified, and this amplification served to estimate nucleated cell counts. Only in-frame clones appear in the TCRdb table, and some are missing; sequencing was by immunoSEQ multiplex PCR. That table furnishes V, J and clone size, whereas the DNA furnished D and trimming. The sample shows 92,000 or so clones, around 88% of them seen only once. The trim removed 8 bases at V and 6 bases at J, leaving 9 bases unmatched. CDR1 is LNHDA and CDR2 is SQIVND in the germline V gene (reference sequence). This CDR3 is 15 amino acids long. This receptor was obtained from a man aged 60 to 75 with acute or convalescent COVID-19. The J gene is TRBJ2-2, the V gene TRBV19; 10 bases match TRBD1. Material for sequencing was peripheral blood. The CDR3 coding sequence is TGTGCCAGTCTTGACAGGGGGCGCGGTTCCGGGGAGCTGTTTTTT. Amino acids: CASLDRGRGSGELFF.